The 30 T cell receptor beta chains presented below share a single source sample, sequenced in a study of technical replicates of blood from several donors. Data came from immunoSEQ multiplex PCR; TCRdb stores just in-frame clones and leaves some out. The sample has tens of thousands of clones, just under 90% seen once. The sequenced sample was PBMCs. The receptor source for this set is a human donor in good health. Some clones in this sample may be carry-over from other donors' samples.

The V call is TRBV6-5, the J call TRBJ1-2; maybe TRBD1 (6 bases). The CDR3 is made up of 13 amino acids. Trimming pared 5 bases from V and 8 bases from J, leaving 15 bases between. Germline V CDR1 and CDR2: MNHEY, SVGAGI. In DNA, the CDR3 is TGTGCCAGCAGTCCTGGGGGGGGCCGCGGCTACACCTTC. It yields the protein CASSPGGGRGYTF.

This clone was detected only once. This chain links TRBV27 with TRBJ2-7; D is possibly TRBD1 (5 bases). Trimming removed 4 bases from V and 0 bases from J, with 10 bases in between. Germline V gene sequence: CDR1 MNHEY, CDR2 SMNVEV (reference sequence). The CDR3 spans 14 residues. CDR3 region: CASSSTGFSYEQYF. Here the CDR3 DNA reads TGTGCCAGCAGTTCTACAGGTTTCTCCTACGAGCAGTACTTC.

The J gene is TRBJ2-1, the V gene TRBV30; D may be TRBD2 (5 bases). CDR1 is GTSNPN, CDR2 SVGIG, per germline (reference sequence). CDR3 length equals 18 residues. V was pared by 4 bases and J by 2 bases, with 24 bases between. The CDR3 region is CAWTSPYSLAPPYNEQFF. In DNA, the CDR3 is TGTGCCTGGACTTCTCCCTACTCCCTAGCTCCCCCCTACAATGAGCAGTTCTTC.

The CDR3 DNA follows: TGCGCCAGCAGCCAAGATAGTGACAGGGCTTCACCCCTCCACTTT. It yields the protein CASSQDSDRASPLHF. The gene calls are TRBV4-3 and TRBJ1-6; 7 bases are a match to TRBD1. The J segment lost 9 bases and the V segment lost 0 bases, leaving 5 bases of the junction unmatched. Germline CDR1 and CDR2: LGHNA and YSLEER. There are 15 residues in the CDR3.

V usage is TRBV5-1 and J usage is TRBJ1-5; D possibly corresponds to TRBD1 (5 bases). Germline V gives CDR1 SGHRS, CDR2 YFSETQ. Trimming stripped 0 bases from V and 3 bases from J, with 10 bases between. The CDR3 has 15 residues. The DNA for the CDR3 is TGCGCCAGCAGCTTGGAGAGTGGGGCCAATCAGCCCCAGCATTTT. This codes for CASSLESGANQPQHF.

The rearrangement joins TRBV18 to TRBJ1-4; TRBD1 is a possible D gene (5 bases). V dropped 4 bases and J dropped 5 bases, with 17 bases sitting between them. Germline V CDR1 and CDR2: KGHSH, LQKENI. The CDR3 loop spans 16 amino acids. The CDR3 sequence is CASSRPISQGNEKLFF. For the CDR3, the DNA is TGTGCCAGCTCACGACCTATCTCTCAGGGAAATGAAAAACTGTTTTTT.

This clone was recorded only once. The chain joins TRBV5-6 to TRBJ1-5; 8 nucleotides agree with TRBD1. The germline V gene has CDR1 SGHDT and CDR2 YYEEEE. Trimming cost V 5 bases and J 11 bases; bases outside gene matches: 18. This CDR3 is built from 16 residues. The CDR3 protein is CASRSSGDRFREAQHF. Written as DNA, the CDR3 is TGTGCCAGCAGATCTTCAGGGGACAGGTTTCGAGAAGCCCAGCATTTT. Together with reference TRBV5-6 and TRBJ1-5, the CDR3 gives the full variable domain: DAGVTQSPTHLIKTRGQQVTLRCSPKSGHDTVSWYQQALGQGPQFIFQYYEEEERQRGNFPDRFSGHQFPNYSSELNVNALLLGDSALYLCASRSSGDRFREAQHFGDGTRLSIL.

The J gene is TRBJ1-4, the V gene TRBV19, with D maybe TRBD1 (6 bases). Germline CDR1 reads LNHDA; CDR2 reads SQIVND (reference sequence). Trimming removed 4 bases at V and 5 bases at J, with 14 bases between. The CDR3 spans 15 residues. In nucleotides, the CDR3 is TGTGCCAGTAGTAACGATCAGGGGTTAAATGAAAAACTGTTTTTT. Translating gives CASSNDQGLNEKLFF.

The gene calls are TRBV29-1 and TRBJ2-1, with TRBD2 matching 7 bases. V trimming: 4 bases; J trimming: 9 bases; junction bases outside the gene matches: 12. This CDR3 comprises 14 residues. In germline, CDR1 is SQVTM, CDR2 ANQGSEA. This CDR3 is CSVGGGSWSGEQFF. CDR3 bases: TGCAGCGTTGGGGGAGGGTCATGGTCCGGTGAGCAGTTCTTC.

The chain has TRBV2 and TRBJ2-5, with 7 bases identical to TRBD1. The trim removed 10 bases at V and 2 bases at J, leaving 7 bases unmatched. The V gene's germline CDR1 is SNHLY and CDR2 FYNNEI. This CDR3 contains 13 residues. In DNA form, the CDR3 reads TGTGCCACCTCCCGGGACAGTCAAGAGACCCAGTACTTC. Protein: CATSRDSQETQYF.

The chain carries TRBV15 and TRBJ2-1, with D possibly TRBD1 on 6 matching bases. V dropped 3 bases and J dropped 1 base, with 13 bases sitting between them. CDR3 length: 16 amino acids. Germline V gene lookup returns CDR1 LNHNV and CDR2 YYDKDF (reference sequence). This chain's CDR3 is CATSRPGVRSYNEQFF. CDR3 sequence (DNA): TGTGCCACCAGCAGGCCAGGGGTAAGGTCCTACAATGAGCAGTTCTTC.

The chain links TRBV2 to TRBJ1-5; TRBD1 is a possible D gene (5 bases). V lost 6 bases and J lost 6, with 18 bases in between. This CDR3 has 15 residues. Germline CDR1 and CDR2: SNHLY and FYNNEI. The CDR3 region has the DNA TGTGCCAGCAGCTACGGCGGGGCGCGAGTTCAGCCCCAGCATTTT. Amino acids: CASSYGGARVQPQHF.

The chain couples TRBV5-6 to TRBJ2-7; D is perhaps TRBD1 (5 bases). The CDR3 runs to 12 residues. The V gene's germline CDR1 is SGHDT and CDR2 YYEEEE. V lost 1 base and J lost 6, with 8 bases in between. CDR3: CASSLRGSEQYF. CDR3 coding DNA: TGTGCCAGCAGCTTGAGGGGCTCCGAGCAGTACTTC.

The genes are TRBV5-1 and TRBJ2-7; possible D gene TRBD2, 5 bases. There are 15 residues in the CDR3. Looked up from germline, CDR1 is SGHRS and CDR2 is YFSETQ. Trimming took 0 bases from V and 9 from J, leaving 19 bases between them. The chain's CDR3 is CASSLGTNNFAGQYF. In DNA, the CDR3 is TGCGCCAGCAGCTTGGGCACTAACAACTTCGCGGGGCAGTACTTC.

V is TRBV7-2 and J is TRBJ2-1, with 13 bases matching TRBD2. The CDR3 is 15 residues long. Trimming at V came to 1 base and at J to 7 bases, leaving 1 base not matched to a gene. Germline V lookup: CDR1 SGHTA, CDR2 FQGNSA. In nucleotides, the CDR3 is TGTGCCAGCAGCTTAGGGGGACTAGCGGGAAATGAGCAGTTCTTC. Protein: CASSLGGLAGNEQFF. Filled out from reference TRBV7-2 and TRBJ2-1, the complete variable domain reads GAGVSQSPSNKVTEKGKDVELRCDPISGHTALYWYRQSLGQGLEFLIYFQGNSAPDKSGLPSDRFSAERTGGSVSTLTIQRTQQEDSAVYLCASSLGGLAGNEQFFGPGTRLTVL.

The sample holds one count of this clone. The chain employs TRBV5-6 and TRBJ1-4; 8 positions match TRBD1. The germline gives CDR1 SGHDT, CDR2 YYEEEE. There are 15 residues in the CDR3. The V segment lost 4 bases and the J segment 5 bases; nucleotides outside the gene matches: 7. This chain's CDR3 is CASSPRGQENEKLFF. DNA of the CDR3: TGTGCCAGCAGCCCGCGGGGACAGGAGAATGAAAAACTGTTTTTT.

The rearrangement links TRBV11-2 to TRBJ2-7; 8 bases are shared with TRBD2. The CDR3 totals 15 residues. The trim removed 2 bases at V and 6 bases at J, leaving 9 bases unmatched. The V gene's germline CDR1 is SGHAT and CDR2 FQNNGV. The CDR3 DNA is TGTGCCAGCAGCTTATTTGGGACTAGAATTTTCGAGCAGTACTTC. This gives the protein CASSLFGTRIFEQYF.

This clone has a handful of counts. This sequence joins TRBV7-2 and TRBJ2-2; weak D call: TRBD1 (6 bases). Trimming took off 4 bases at V and 5 bases at J, with 8 bases between the two ends. The V gene's germline CDR1 is SGHTA and CDR2 FQGNSA. The CDR3 has 13 amino acids. In DNA, the CDR3 is TGTGCCAGCAGCTCCACAGGGACCGGGGAGCTGTTTTTT. It is translated as CASSSTGTGELFF.

The rearrangement joins TRBV9 to TRBJ2-2, with D perhaps matching TRBD1 (6 bases). This CDR3 has 14 residues. V shed 8 bases and J shed 4 bases, with 15 bases lying between them. CDR1 SGDLS and CDR2 YYNGEE come from the germline V gene. As DNA, the CDR3 is TGTGCCAGTAAACAGGGATTTGGCACCGGGGAGCTGTTTTTT. Encoded protein: CASKQGFGTGELFF. Full variable domain (remainder filled in from reference TRBV9 and TRBJ2-2): DSGVTQTPKHLITATGQRVTLRCSPRSGDLSVYWYQQSLDQGLQFLIQYYNGEERAKGNILERFSAQQFPDLHSELNLSSLELGDSALYFCASKQGFGTGELFFGEGSRLTVL.

V gene TRBV19 combines with J gene TRBJ2-2; 9 bases fit TRBD2. The CDR3 spans 15 residues. Per the germline V gene, CDR1 is LNHDA and CDR2 is SQIVND (reference sequence). The ends lost 6 bases at V and 8 bases at J; junction bases unmatched: 10. Written as DNA, the CDR3 is TGTGCCAGTAGCTATTTGGCGGGGGGGCCTGGGGAGCTGTTTTTT. Translation gives CASSYLAGGPGELFF. The variable domain in full, completed from reference TRBV19 and TRBJ2-2, reads DGGITQSPKYLFRKEGQNVTLSCEQNLNHDAMYWYRQDPGQGLRLIYYSQIVNDFQKGDIAEGYSVSREKKESFPLTVTSAQKNPTAFYLCASSYLAGGPGELFFGEGSRLTVL.

This clone occurred once. The chain uses TRBV7-9 and TRBJ1-1; the D is unclear. V was trimmed by 5 bases and J by 5 bases, leaving 9 bases between them. CDR1 is SEHNR, CDR2 FQNEAQ, per germline (reference sequence). The CDR3 totals 12 residues. The CDR3 sequence: CASSPIGTEAFF. The CDR3 region has the DNA TGTGCCAGCAGCCCCATCGGGACTGAAGCTTTCTTT.

V usage is TRBV9 and J usage is TRBJ1-3; D gene uncertain. Trimming took 4 bases from V and 0 from J, leaving 14 bases between them. This CDR3 spans 16 amino acids. Germline V gene sequence: CDR1 SGDLS, CDR2 YYNGEE. CDR3 nucleotides: TGTGCCAGCAGCCCGCAAACGGGAGACTCTGGAAACACCATATATTTT. Protein: CASSPQTGDSGNTIYF.

This clone was seen just once. The chain is built from TRBV7-9 and TRBJ2-1, with D possibly being TRBD1 (6 bases). The V and J ends lost 2 bases and 3 bases respectively, with 14 bases between them. Germline V gene data show CDR1 as SEHNR and CDR2 as FQNEAQ (reference sequence). The CDR3 runs to 16 residues. The CDR3 is CASSLRSRGLYNEQFF. In DNA, the CDR3 is TGTGCCAGCAGCTTAAGGAGCAGGGGTCTCTACAATGAGCAGTTCTTC.

The gene calls are TRBV6-5 and TRBJ2-6; D is undetermined. V was pared by 0 bases and J by 0 bases, with 6 bases between. Germline V gives CDR1 MNHEY, CDR2 SVGAGI. This CDR3 is 16 amino acids long. CDR3 sequence: CASSYSLSSGANVLTF. CDR3 bases: TGTGCCAGCAGTTACTCGTTATCCTCTGGGGCCAACGTCCTGACTTTC.

The CDR3, as DNA: TGTGCCAGCAGTGAATTCCGGGGGAGATTTAGGAACGAGCAGTACTTC. Its protein is CASSEFRGRFRNEQYF. The rearrangement links TRBV6-1 to TRBJ2-7, with D possibly matching TRBD2 (6 bases). This CDR3 is built from 16 residues. Deletions cut 2 bases from V and 5 bases from J, with 19 bases between. Germline CDR1 is MNHNS and CDR2 is SASEGT.

The chain joins TRBV27 to TRBJ2-3, with a weak D call TRBD1 (5 bases). Germline V gene sequence: CDR1 MNHEY, CDR2 SMNVEV (reference sequence). V was clipped by 5 bases and J by 6 bases, with 21 bases between them. The CDR3 consists of 16 residues. Written as DNA, the CDR3 is TGTGCCAGCAGTCTATTGTTAGGGGCCGGGCGGGATACGCAGTATTTT. Amino acid sequence: CASSLLLGAGRDTQYF.

The V and J genes are TRBV12-5 and TRBJ1-2; D is unresolved. V was trimmed by 7 bases and J by 1 base, leaving 13 bases between them. The CDR3 contains 14 residues. The germline CDR1 and CDR2 sequences are LGHNT and FRNRAP. CDR3 coding DNA: TGTGCTAGTGCCCCGAGTGGGAGTAACTATGGCTACACCTTC. Amino acids: CASAPSGSNYGYTF.

This clone was detected only once. The chain links TRBV20-1 to TRBJ1-2; D remains ambiguous. Trimming pared 7 bases from V and 8 bases from J, leaving 14 bases between. Germline CDR1 is DFQATT and CDR2 is SNEGSKA (reference sequence). This CDR3 spans 11 amino acids. This chain's CDR3 is CSVSDGGGYTF. CDR3 DNA: TGCAGTGTATCGGATGGAGGCGGCTACACCTTC.

The table lists this clone with a count of one. The V and J genes are TRBV5-8 and TRBJ2-3; D possibly corresponds to TRBD2 (5 bases). Germline V gene data show CDR1 as SGHTS and CDR2 as YDEGEE. Trimming stripped 0 bases from V and 1 base from J, with 6 bases between. The CDR3 totals 14 residues. CDR3 sequence (DNA): TGTGCCAGCAGCTTGGACGGGGGCACAGATACGCAGTATTTT. It encodes CASSLDGGTDTQYF.

J is TRBJ1-2 and V is TRBV6-6; TRBD1 agrees at 12 bases. The V segment lost 2 bases and the J segment 7 bases; nucleotides outside the gene matches: 8. This CDR3 contains 16 residues. The germline gives CDR1 MNHNY, CDR2 SVGAGI (reference sequence). CDR3: CASSYTTGTGGPGYTF. In DNA form, the CDR3 reads TGTGCCAGCAGTTACACAACCGGGACAGGGGGCCCTGGCTACACCTTC.